One and the same sample provided the 28 T cell receptor beta chains below, sequenced in a study of technical replicates of blood from several donors. Some clones are missing from TCRdb's copy, which holds only in-frame ones; the method was immunoSEQ multiplex PCR. The sample lists 55,000 to 75,000 clones; about 90% were seen once. The sequenced material came from T cells isolated from PBMCs. The receptor set was obtained from a human donor in good health.

CDR3 sequence: CASSHDRDQPQHF. DNA of the CDR3: TGTGCCAGCAGTCATGACAGGGACCAGCCCCAGCATTTT. The genes are TRBV27 and TRBJ1-5, with 7 bases identical to TRBD1. Germline loops: CDR1 MNHEY, CDR2 SMNVEV (reference sequence). V shed 5 bases, J shed 7 bases, and the junction held 5 bases outside the gene matches. The CDR3 spans 13 residues.

The chain is built from TRBV7-2 and TRBJ2-2; 9 bases align to TRBD2. CDR3 length: 15 amino acids. Germline V CDR1 and CDR2: SGHTA, FQGNSA. Losses at the gene ends were 3 bases for V and 7 bases for J; bases not matched to a gene: 6. CDR3 region: CASSFRREGNGELFF. In nucleotides, the CDR3 is TGTGCCAGCAGCTTTAGGCGGGAGGGAAACGGGGAGCTGTTTTTT. The variable domain in full, with the rest retrieved from reference TRBV7-2 and TRBJ2-2, is GAGVSQSPSNKVTEKGKDVELRCDPISGHTALYWYRQSLGQGLEFLIYFQGNSAPDKSGLPSDRFSAERTGGSVSTLTIQRTQQEDSAVYLCASSFRREGNGELFFGEGSRLTVL.

CDR3 DNA: TGTGCCAGCAGCCCGGGGACTAGCGGTACCTACGAGCAGTACTTC. Translated, it gives CASSPGTSGTYEQYF. J is TRBJ2-7 and V is TRBV9; TRBD2 matches 11 bases. Germline-derived CDR1 and CDR2 are SGDLS and YYNGEE. This CDR3 is built from 15 residues. V dropped 4 bases and J dropped 2; count of bases not matched to a gene: 5.

This clone was recorded only once. In DNA, the CDR3 is TGTGCCAGCAGCTTAGACGGTAACACCGGGGAGCTGTTTTTT. Its protein is CASSLDGNTGELFF. The V call is TRBV11-3, the J call TRBJ2-2; no reliable D call. Germline values: CDR1 SGHNT, CDR2 YENEEA. The V end lost 0 bases, the J end lost 2 bases, and 4 bases lay between the germline ends. The CDR3 sequence is 14 residues long.

CDR3 residues: CASSLTRGTSDTQYF. The CDR3 DNA sequence: TGTGCCAGCAGCTTAACAAGGGGGACATCCGATACGCAGTATTTT. The V call is TRBV7-3, the J call TRBJ2-3, with D possibly matching TRBD1 (6 bases). The CDR3 sequence is 15 residues long. Per the germline V gene, CDR1 is SGHTA and CDR2 is FQGTGA. V was trimmed by 0 bases and J by 6 bases, leaving 13 bases between them.

This clone was counted once. This chain connects TRBV6-5 to TRBJ2-3; D is ambiguous. Germline CDR1 reads MNHEY; CDR2 reads SVGAGI. The V gene lost 0 bases and the J gene lost 3 bases, with 10 bases spanning the gap. The CDR3 is 15 amino acids. In DNA, the CDR3 is TGTGCCAGCAGTTACTCGTCGAGTTTGACAGATACGCAGTATTTT. Amino acid sequence: CASSYSSSLTDTQYF.

As DNA, the CDR3 is TGTGCCAGTAGTTCAGGGGGGAACACCGGGGAGCTGTTTTTT. It encodes CASSSGGNTGELFF. The rearrangement joins TRBV19 to TRBJ2-2; 7 bases match TRBD1. After removal of 5 bases from V and 1 base from J, the junction contained 1 base not matched to a gene. The CDR3 length is 14 residues. Per germline, CDR1 LNHDA and CDR2 SQIVND (reference sequence).

The DNA of the CDR3 is TGTGCCTGGAGTGTACTATGGGGGGGCACAGATACGCAGTATTTT. Amino acid sequence: CAWSVLWGGTDTQYF. The chain couples TRBV30 to TRBJ2-3; tentatively, D is TRBD2 (6 bases). V was clipped by 0 bases and J by 1 base, with 11 bases between them. The CDR3 runs 15 residues. CDR1 GTSNPN and CDR2 SVGIG come from the germline V gene (reference sequence).

The gene calls are TRBV28 and TRBJ2-6, with D tentatively TRBD1 (6 bases). The V gene's germline CDR1 is MDHEN and CDR2 SYDVKM. The ends were cut back, 4 bases at V and 4 bases at J, with 14 bases in the middle. CDR3 length equals 16 residues. This CDR3 reads CASSYARGRGANVLTF. CDR3 coding DNA: TGTGCCAGCAGTTACGCCAGGGGAAGAGGGGCCAACGTCCTGACTTTC.

This clone was counted between two and nine times. The chain is built from TRBV7-9 and TRBJ1-2; TRBD1 agrees at 7 bases. Losses at the gene ends were 3 bases for V and 0 bases for J; bases not matched to a gene: 4. The CDR3 contains 15 residues. Germline assignment: CDR1 SEHNR and CDR2 FQNEAQ (reference sequence). The CDR3 nucleotides read TGTGCCAGCAGCTTGGCCGGGACAGCTAACTATGGCTACACCTTC. Encoded protein: CASSLAGTANYGYTF.

A single count supports this clone. The chain carries TRBV7-6 and TRBJ2-3, with a weak D call TRBD1 (5 bases). The CDR3 has 15 amino acids. The V gene lost 5 bases and the J gene lost 4 bases, with 16 bases spanning the gap. Germline V CDR1 and CDR2: SGHVS, FNYEAQ. Written as DNA, the CDR3 is TGTGCCAGCAGCGCAATCAGGGTTGGAGCAGATACGCAGTATTTT. Translated: CASSAIRVGADTQYF.

The rearrangement uses TRBV6-6 and TRBJ1-5, with 9 bases aligning to TRBD1. Germline lookup yields CDR1 MNHNY and CDR2 SVGAGI (reference sequence). This CDR3 region has 14 residues. V gave up 4 bases and J gave up 8 bases; unmatched junction bases: 6. The CDR3 DNA reads as TGTGCCAGCAGTTTAGGACAGGGGAGGAAGCCCCAGCATTTT. Its protein is CASSLGQGRKPQHF.

This sequence joins TRBV19 and TRBJ1-5; TRBD1 might be the D (5 bases). This CDR3 comprises 15 residues. Germline V gene data show CDR1 as LNHDA and CDR2 as SQIVND (reference sequence). Trimming stripped 6 bases from V and 0 bases from J, with 12 bases between. This CDR3 is CASSDAGNSNQPQHF. The CDR3 DNA sequence: TGTGCCAGTAGCGATGCAGGGAATAGCAATCAGCCCCAGCATTTT.

The rearrangement joins TRBV30 to TRBJ2-4; D call uncertain. Germline assignment: CDR1 GTSNPN and CDR2 SVGIG (reference sequence). V gave up 5 bases and J gave up 0 bases, with 14 bases separating them. The CDR3 contains 15 residues. In nucleotides, the CDR3 is TGTGCCTGGGCACAGTCCTTAATAGCCAAAAACATTCAGTACTTC. Residues: CAWAQSLIAKNIQYF.

This clone has only one observation. The J gene is TRBJ2-1, the V gene TRBV14; D not certain. V gave up 2 bases and J gave up 8 bases, with 10 bases separating them. This CDR3 has 13 residues. CDR1 and CDR2 (germline): SGHDN, FVKESK. CDR3 loop: CASSQYQYHEQFF. DNA for the CDR3: TGTGCCAGCAGCCAATATCAGTACCATGAGCAGTTCTTC.

This clone was seen just once. The chain couples TRBV7-3 to TRBJ2-7; 8 bases match TRBD2. The germline CDR1 and CDR2 sequences are SGHTA and FQGTGA. The CDR3 has 18 amino acids. V lost 0 bases to trimming and J lost 4 bases; unmatched junction nucleotides: 14. CDR3 sequence: CASSLTPIAGRPPYEQYF. The CDR3 DNA follows: TGTGCCAGCAGCTTAACCCCGATAGCGGGACGCCCTCCATACGAGCAGTACTTC.

This chain uses TRBV5-6 with TRBJ2-5; a possible D gene is TRBD2 (7 bases). The ends were cut back, 4 bases at V and 0 bases at J, with 16 bases in the middle. This CDR3 is built from 16 residues. Germline V gene data show CDR1 as SGHDT and CDR2 as YYEEEE. Here the CDR3 reads CASSEEGGGYQETQYF. The CDR3, as DNA: TGTGCCAGCAGCGAAGAAGGGGGGGGGTACCAAGAGACCCAGTACTTC.

The chain recombines TRBV7-2 with TRBJ2-7; 12 nucleotides match TRBD2. V lost 5 bases and J lost 7; bases outside the gene matches: 12. CDR3 size: 16 residues. Germline loops: CDR1 SGHTA, CDR2 FQGNSA. The CDR3 nucleotides are TGTGCCAGCAGCGCAAGACTAGCGGGAGACACAGATGAGCAGTACTTC. Protein product: CASSARLAGDTDEQYF.

J is TRBJ2-7 and V is TRBV4-2; possibly TRBD2 for D (6 bases). This CDR3 has 15 residues. Germline-derived CDR1 and CDR2 are LGHNA and YNFKEQ. Trimming removed 0 bases at V and 3 bases at J, with 12 bases between. CDR3 nucleotide sequence: TGTGCCAGCAGCCAAGATCTCGGGACTTTCTACGAGCAGTACTTC. It codes for CASSQDLGTFYEQYF.

The V call is TRBV19, the J call TRBJ2-7; 8 positions agree with TRBD1. With V trimmed by 2 bases and J by 5 bases, 2 bases remained unmatched. Germline CDR1 reads LNHDA; CDR2 reads SQIVND (reference sequence). The CDR3 totals 13 residues. This CDR3 is CASSIPGGHEQYF. CDR3 sequence (DNA): TGTGCCAGTAGTATACCAGGGGGCCACGAGCAGTACTTC.

The rearrangement uses TRBV4-2 and TRBJ2-1, with 14 bases lining up with TRBD2. The CDR3 consists of 16 residues. Trimming cost V 1 base and J 5 bases; bases outside gene matches: 1. Looked up from germline, CDR1 is LGHNA and CDR2 is YNFKEQ. This chain's CDR3 is CASSQAGLAGDNEQFF. As DNA, the CDR3 is TGTGCCAGCAGCCAAGCGGGACTAGCGGGAGACAATGAGCAGTTCTTC.

The chain has TRBV7-9 and TRBJ2-7, with D maybe TRBD2 (6 bases). V lost 2 bases and J lost 6, with 11 bases in between. Germline CDR1 SEHNR, CDR2 FQNEAQ (reference sequence). This CDR3 is built from 13 residues. The CDR3 protein is CASSLSGGVEQYF. The CDR3 DNA reads TGTGCCAGCAGCTTATCCGGCGGGGTCGAGCAGTACTTC.

The J gene is TRBJ2-7, the V gene TRBV5-6, with 12 bases that match TRBD2. The germline gives CDR1 SGHDT, CDR2 YYEEEE. Trimming cost V 3 bases and J 1 base; bases outside gene matches: 11. The CDR3 has 18 amino acids. DNA for the CDR3: TGTGCCAGCAGCTCCCAGACTAGCGGGAGTAGGGTATCCTACGAGCAGTACTTC. It translates to CASSSQTSGSRVSYEQYF.

This clone was picked up one time. This chain uses TRBV28 with TRBJ2-4; D not certain. The V end lost 2 bases, the J end lost 5 bases, and 7 bases lay between the germline ends. This CDR3 has 13 amino acids. Germline V gene lookup returns CDR1 MDHEN and CDR2 SYDVKM. CDR3 sequence reads: CASSLGLENIQYF. Here the CDR3 DNA reads TGTGCCAGCAGTTTAGGGCTGGAAAACATTCAGTACTTC.

This chain links TRBV29-1 with TRBJ1-1; D might be TRBD1 (6 bases). The CDR3 totals 13 residues. Germline V gene lookup returns CDR1 SQVTM and CDR2 ANQGSEA. Trimming stripped 5 bases from V and 1 base from J, with 11 bases between. The DNA of the CDR3 is TGCAGCGTTACAGGGCTCCAGAACACTGAAGCTTTCTTT. It is translated as CSVTGLQNTEAFF. The variable domain in full, with the rest retrieved from reference TRBV29-1 and TRBJ1-1, is SAVISQKPSRDICQRGTSLTIQCQVDSQVTMMFWYRQQPGQSLTLIATANQGSEATYESGFVIDKFPISRPNLTFSTLTVSNMSPEDSSIYLCSVTGLQNTEAFFGQGTRLTVV.

In its sample, this clone was seen a few times. In DNA form, the CDR3 reads TGTGCCAGCAGTGACTACAGGCATGAAGCTTTCTTT. Its protein is CASSDYRHEAFF. The rearrangement uses TRBV6-1 and TRBJ1-1; weak D call: TRBD1 (5 bases). Trimming removed 3 bases at V and 7 bases at J, with 9 bases between. The CDR3 loop spans 12 amino acids. Germline values: CDR1 MNHNS, CDR2 SASEGT.

V is TRBV9 and J is TRBJ1-1; 7 bases are a match to TRBD1. This CDR3 is built from 14 residues. J lost 5 bases, V lost 0 bases, and 4 bases had no gene match. CDR1 is SGDLS and CDR2 is YYNGEE in the germline V gene. The CDR3 is CASSVGQGWTEAFF. DNA for the CDR3: TGTGCCAGCAGCGTAGGACAGGGATGGACTGAAGCTTTCTTT.

This clone has a single count. The J gene is TRBJ2-2, the V gene TRBV27; D is unclear. The CDR3 loop spans 13 amino acids. Germline V gene sequence: CDR1 MNHEY, CDR2 SMNVEV (reference sequence). Trimming stripped 4 bases from V and 3 bases from J, with 6 bases between. The CDR3 loop reads CASSSHYTGELFF. The DNA for the CDR3 is TGTGCCAGCAGTTCACATTACACCGGGGAGCTGTTTTTT.